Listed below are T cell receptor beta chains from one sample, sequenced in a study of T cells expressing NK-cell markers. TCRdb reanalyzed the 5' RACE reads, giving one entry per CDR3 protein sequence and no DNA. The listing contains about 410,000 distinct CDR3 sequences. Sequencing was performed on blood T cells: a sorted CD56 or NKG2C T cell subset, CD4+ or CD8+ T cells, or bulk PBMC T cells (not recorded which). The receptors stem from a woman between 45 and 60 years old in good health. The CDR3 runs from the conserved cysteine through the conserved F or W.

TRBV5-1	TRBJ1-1	CASSLGRSGEEAFF
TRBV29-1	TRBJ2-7	CSVVKLAGIVYEQYF
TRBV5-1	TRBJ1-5	CASSLEPGLQPQHF
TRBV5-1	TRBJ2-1	CASSPPADNEQFF
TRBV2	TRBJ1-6	CASSASSNSPLHF
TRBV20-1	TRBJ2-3	CSARNVGGSTDTQYF
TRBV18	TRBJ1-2	CASSPLKGNYGYTF
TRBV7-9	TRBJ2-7	CASSSLFWGEQYF
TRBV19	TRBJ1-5	CATSRQGDQPQHF
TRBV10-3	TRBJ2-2	CAISETRGTGELFF
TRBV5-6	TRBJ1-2	CASSVSGKGGYTF
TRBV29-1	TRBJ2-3	CSAQLSGTPDTQYF
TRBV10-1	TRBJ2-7	CASSLGNREQYF
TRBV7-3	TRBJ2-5	CASSLGGRVGETQYF